This TCR beta chain is from a study of CD8 T cells in Susac syndrome. Study overall: Patients with Susac syndrome were therapy-naive, taking corticosteroids, with some also receiving intravenous immunoglobulin, or taking intravenous immunoglobulin alone at the time their blood was drawn. Broader study findings: There was no clonal expansion in the CD4+ T cell repertoires of Susac syndrome. As the study acknowledged, the number of individuals who were part of its TCR sequencing and HLA analysis was relatively small.

Germline loops: CDR1 KGHSH, CDR2 LQKENI. Trimming stripped 5 bases from V and 3 bases from J, with 4 bases between. The CDR3 is made up of 12 amino acids. Sequencing of TCR beta, carried out with a high-throughput approach, was applied to CD8+ and CD4+ T cells from the blood. An amount of RNA that ranged from about 0.45 to 1 ug was reverse transcribed with random hexamers. TCRdb recomputed calls from the immunoSEQ multiplex PCR reads with MiXCR, one row per CDR3 protein. The sample contains about 240,000 distinct CDR3 sequences, 90% to 96% of which appear only once. This clonotype has only a few counts. What it recognizes is unknown.

V and J are TRBV18 and TRBJ2-2; D is unresolved. The clonotype originates from a human donor with Susac syndrome. The sequenced sample was CD4+ T cells from PBMCs. The CDR3 DNA sequence: TGTGCCAGCTCATCGTACACCGGGGAGCTGTTTTTT. Its translation is CASSSYTGELFF.